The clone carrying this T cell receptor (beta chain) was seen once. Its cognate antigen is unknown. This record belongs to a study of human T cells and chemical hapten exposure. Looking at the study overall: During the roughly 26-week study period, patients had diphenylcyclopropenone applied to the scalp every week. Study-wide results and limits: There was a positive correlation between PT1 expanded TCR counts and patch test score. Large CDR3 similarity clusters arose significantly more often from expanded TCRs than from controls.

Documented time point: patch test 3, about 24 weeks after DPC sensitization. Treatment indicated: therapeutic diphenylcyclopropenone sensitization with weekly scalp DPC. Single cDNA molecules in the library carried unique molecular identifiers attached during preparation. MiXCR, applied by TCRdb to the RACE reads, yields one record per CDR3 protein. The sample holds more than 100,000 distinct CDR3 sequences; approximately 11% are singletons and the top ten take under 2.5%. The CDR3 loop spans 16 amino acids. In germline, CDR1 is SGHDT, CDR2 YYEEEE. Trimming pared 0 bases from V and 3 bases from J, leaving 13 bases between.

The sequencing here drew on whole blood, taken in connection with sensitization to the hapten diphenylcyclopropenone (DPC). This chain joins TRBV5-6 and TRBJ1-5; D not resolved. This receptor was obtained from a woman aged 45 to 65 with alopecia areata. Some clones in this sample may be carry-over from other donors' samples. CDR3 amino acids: CASSLGLGIDNQPQHF. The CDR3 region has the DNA TGTGCCAGCAGCTTGGGGTTGGGGATTGACAATCAGCCCCAGCATTTT.